The rows below give T cell receptor beta chains drawn from one sample of a study of cytomegalovirus exposure and HLA in healthy donors. Libraries were prepared by immunoSEQ multiplex PCR; TCRdb keeps only in-frame clonotypes and omits some of them. The data contain nearly 200,000 clones, about 79% of them singletons. The sequenced material came from PBMCs. Source of these receptors: a woman aged 25 to 39 in good health and CMV-seropositive. CDR3s include the opening cysteine and the closing phenylalanine or tryptophan. D genes are given only for firm matches. Clone sizes are given selectively: once, few, many, or a class where the clone is expanded.

d_call	clone_size	j_call	v_call	cdr3_nt	cdr3_aa
.	.	TRBJ2-1	TRBV27	TGTGCCAGCAGTTTAAGTTGGCAGGGACTCGATGAGCAGTTCTTC	CASSLSWQGLDEQFF
.	.	TRBJ1-5	TRBV28	TGTGCCAGCAGTTTAGGAGAATACAATCAGCCCCAGCATTTT	CASSLGEYNQPQHF
.	.	TRBJ2-7	TRBV7-2	TGTGCCAGCAGGGGGGGGCAGAACGCCGCCTACGAGCAGTACTTC	CASRGGQNAAYEQYF
TRBD2	.	TRBJ2-7	TRBV6-5	TGTGCCAGCAGATTACTAGCGGGAGCCTACGAGCAGTACTTC	CASRLLAGAYEQYF
.	once	TRBJ1-2	TRBV12-5	TGTGCTAGTGGTTTGAGAGATAACTATGGCTACACCTTC	CASGLRDNYGYTF
TRBD1	.	TRBJ2-7	TRBV4-2	TGTGCCAGCAGCCAAGAGGGGGACAGGTCTGGCGAGCAGTACTTC	CASSQEGDRSGEQYF
.	.	TRBJ1-4	TRBV15	TGTGCCACCAGCCCTGACGCGGGCGCAACTAATGAAAAACTGTTTTTT	CATSPDAGATNEKLFF
TRBD1	.	TRBJ1-5	TRBV6-1	TGTGCCAGCAGTGAAGGTTTTTTTAGGGACAGGGATAATCAGCCCCAGCATTTT	CASSEGFFRDRDNQPQHF
TRBD2	.	TRBJ2-1	TRBV6-5	TGTGCCAGCAGACGCGGGAGTGTGGATGAGCAGTTCTTC	CASRRGSVDEQFF
.	.	TRBJ2-5	TRBV4-2	TGTGCCAGCAGCCAAGAGCCTAGCCCGGAGACCCAGTACTTC	CASSQEPSPETQYF
.	.	TRBJ1-2	TRBV28	TGTGCCAGCAGTTTACAGACTTTATCTAACTATGGCTACACCTTC	CASSLQTLSNYGYTF
TRBD1	.	TRBJ2-5	TRBV5-4	TGTGCCAGCAGCTCGGCCGGGACAGGGGGTCAAGAGACCCAGTACTTC	CASSSAGTGGQETQYF
TRBD2	.	TRBJ2-7	TRBV6-5	TGTGCCAGCAGGCGGGCGGGGGACTACGAGCAGTACTTC	CASRRAGDYEQYF
.	.	TRBJ1-1	TRBV2	TGTGCCAGCGACCGGGAGAACACTGAAGCTTTCTTT	CASDRENTEAFF
.	few	TRBJ1-5	TRBV10-3	TGTGCCATCAGAGACTTGGACAGTAGCAATCAGCCCCAGCATTTT	CAIRDLDSSNQPQHF
TRBD1	.	TRBJ2-7	TRBV25-1	TGTGCCAGCATGGACAGGGCCTACGAGCAGTACTTC	CASMDRAYEQYF
.	.	TRBJ2-7	TRBV27	TGTGCCAGCAGTCCCCTCCTGAGTAGCGGCTTCTACGAGCAGTACTTC	CASSPLLSSGFYEQYF
.	once	TRBJ2-7	TRBV7-2	TGTGCCAGCAGCTTACTTTTCTACGAGCAGTACTTC	CASSLLFYEQYF
TRBD2	once	TRBJ2-1	TRBV4-2	TGTGCCAGCAGCCAAGATCTGACTAGCGGTTCCTACAATGAGCAGTTCTTC	CASSQDLTSGSYNEQFF
TRBD2	.	TRBJ2-7	TRBV28	TGTGCCAGCAGGGGGGGACTAGCATACGAGCAGTACTTC	CASRGGLAYEQYF
TRBD1	.	TRBJ1-1	TRBV2	TGTGCCAGCCCGACAGGGGACAGGACTGAAGCTTTCTTT	CASPTGDRTEAFF
.	.	TRBJ2-7	TRBV28	TGTGCCAGCAGTAAACCGGACATCCCCTACGAGCAGTACTTC	CASSKPDIPYEQYF
TRBD1	.	TRBJ1-1	TRBV18	TGTGCCAGCTCACTAGGGACAGGGGGGAACACTGAAGCTTTCTTT	CASSLGTGGNTEAFF
TRBD2	.	TRBJ2-2	TRBV5-1	TGCGCCAGCAGCGGAAAGGGACTAGCGGACTACTCGGGCACCGGGGAGCTGTTTTTT	CASSGKGLADYSGTGELFF
.	.	TRBJ2-5	TRBV25-1	TGTGCCAGCAGTGTCGCGGAGACCCAGTACTTC	CASSVAETQYF
TRBD1	.	TRBJ1-2	TRBV29-1	TGCAGCGTGCCTGACAGGGCTTCGTTTTATTATGGCTACACCTTC	CSVPDRASFYYGYTF
.	.	TRBJ2-3	TRBV6-5	TGTGCCAGCAGTTACTCCAGGCGAAATACGCAGTATTTT	CASSYSRRNTQYF
.	.	TRBJ2-1	TRBV19	TGTGCCAGTAGTATGTGGGAGACTGTAAATGAGCAGTTCTTC	CASSMWETVNEQFF
TRBD1	.	TRBJ2-1	TRBV7-7	TGTGCTAGCAGCTTAGGGACAGGCGGAAGCAATGAGCAGTTCTTC	CASSLGTGGSNEQFF
.	.	TRBJ1-2	TRBV25-1	TGTGCCAGCAGTGAATACAGTAACTATGGCTACACCTTC	CASSEYSNYGYTF